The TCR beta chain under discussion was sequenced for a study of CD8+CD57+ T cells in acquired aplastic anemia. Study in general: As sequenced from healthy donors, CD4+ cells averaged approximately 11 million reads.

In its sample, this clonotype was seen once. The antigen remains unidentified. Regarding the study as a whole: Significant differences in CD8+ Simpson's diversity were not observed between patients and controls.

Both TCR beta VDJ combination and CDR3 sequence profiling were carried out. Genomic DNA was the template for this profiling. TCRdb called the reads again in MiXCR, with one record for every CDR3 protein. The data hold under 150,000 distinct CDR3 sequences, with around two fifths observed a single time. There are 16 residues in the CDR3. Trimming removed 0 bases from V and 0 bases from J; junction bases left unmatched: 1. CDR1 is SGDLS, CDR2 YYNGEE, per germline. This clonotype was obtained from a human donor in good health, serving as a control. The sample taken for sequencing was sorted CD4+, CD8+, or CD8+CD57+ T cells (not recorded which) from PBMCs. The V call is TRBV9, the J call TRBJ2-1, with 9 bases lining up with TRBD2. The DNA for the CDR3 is TGTGCCAGCAGCGTAGCGCGGGGGGGCTCCTACAATGAGCAGTTCTTC. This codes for CASSVARGGSYNEQFF.